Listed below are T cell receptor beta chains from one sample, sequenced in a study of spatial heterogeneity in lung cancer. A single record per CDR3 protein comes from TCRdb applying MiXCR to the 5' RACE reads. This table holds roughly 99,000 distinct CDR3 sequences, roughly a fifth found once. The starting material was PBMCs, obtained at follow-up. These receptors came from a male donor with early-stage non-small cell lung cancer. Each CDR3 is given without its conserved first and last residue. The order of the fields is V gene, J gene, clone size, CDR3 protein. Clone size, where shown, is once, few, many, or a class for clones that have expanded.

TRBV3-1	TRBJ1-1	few	ASSFRLGTEAF
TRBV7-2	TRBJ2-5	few	ASSPRVAGGQETQY
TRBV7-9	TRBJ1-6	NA	ASSKGQEFNSPLH
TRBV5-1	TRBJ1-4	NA	ASGRGTANEKLF
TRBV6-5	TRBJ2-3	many	ASSYYLAPSTDTQY
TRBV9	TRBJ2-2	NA	ASSVGDTGELF
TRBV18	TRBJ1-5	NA	ASSHRGSRSNQPQH
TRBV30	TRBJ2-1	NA	AWSRGGEQF
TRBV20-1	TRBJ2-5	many	SARTGALETQY
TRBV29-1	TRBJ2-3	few	SVSGGDREDTQY
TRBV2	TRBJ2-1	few	ATMPGQGISSYNEQF
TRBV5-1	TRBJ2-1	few	ASRPGTQATNEQF
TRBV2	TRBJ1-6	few	ASSEERPDNSPLH
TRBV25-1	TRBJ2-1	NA	ASTTGESSYNEQF
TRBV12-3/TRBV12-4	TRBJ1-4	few	ASTRPGANEKLF
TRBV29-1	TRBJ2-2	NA	SVKARGNTGELF
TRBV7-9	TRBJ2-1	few	ASSSRTYNEQF
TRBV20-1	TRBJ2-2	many	SARVGGYTGELF
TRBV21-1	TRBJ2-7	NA	ASSNGPSCEQY
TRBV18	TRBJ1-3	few	ASSLGQSSGNTIY
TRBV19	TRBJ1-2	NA	ASSTRQPDGYT
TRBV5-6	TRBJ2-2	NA	ASSPGLAGELF
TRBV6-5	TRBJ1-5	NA	ASSYSGSQPQH
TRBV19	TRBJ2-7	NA	ASSIAGKSYEQY
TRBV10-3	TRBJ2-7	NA	AISESIGHYEQY
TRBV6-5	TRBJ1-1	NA	ASSFEENTEAF
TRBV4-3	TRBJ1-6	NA	ASSQVGRYNSPLH
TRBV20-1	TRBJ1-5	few	SARVGGAVNQPQH
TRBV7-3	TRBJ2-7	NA	ASSPRTRPYEQY
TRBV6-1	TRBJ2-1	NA	ASKGGHPLNEQF
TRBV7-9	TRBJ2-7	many	ASSPGQGAYEQY
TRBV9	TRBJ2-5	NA	ASSPPWAEETQY
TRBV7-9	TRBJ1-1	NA	ASRIPGENTEAF
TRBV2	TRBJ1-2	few	ASSEDRVRGYT
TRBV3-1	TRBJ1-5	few	ASSFGQGSNQPQH
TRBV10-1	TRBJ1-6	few	ASRRDRNSPLH
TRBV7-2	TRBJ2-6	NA	ASSSPGRTSGANVLT
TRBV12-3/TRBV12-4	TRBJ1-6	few	ASSLLGGNSPLH
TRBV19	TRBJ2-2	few	ASSLLDRGNTGELF